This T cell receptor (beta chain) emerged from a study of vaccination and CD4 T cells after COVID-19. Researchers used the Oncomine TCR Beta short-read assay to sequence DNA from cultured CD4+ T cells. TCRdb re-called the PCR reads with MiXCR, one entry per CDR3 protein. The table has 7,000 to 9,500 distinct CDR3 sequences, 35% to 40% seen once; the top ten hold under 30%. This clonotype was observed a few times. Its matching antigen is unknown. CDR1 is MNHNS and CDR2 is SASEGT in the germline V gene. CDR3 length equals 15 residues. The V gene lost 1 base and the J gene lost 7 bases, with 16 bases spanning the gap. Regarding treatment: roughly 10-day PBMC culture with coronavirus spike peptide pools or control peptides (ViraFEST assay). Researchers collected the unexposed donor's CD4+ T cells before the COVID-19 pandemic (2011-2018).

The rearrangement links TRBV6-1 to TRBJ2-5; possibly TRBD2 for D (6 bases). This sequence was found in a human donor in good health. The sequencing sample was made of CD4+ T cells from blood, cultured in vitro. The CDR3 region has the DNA TGTGCCAGCAGTGAAGGGTGGGAGGCGGTGGGGACCCAGTACTTC. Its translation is CASSEGWEAVGTQYF.